A selection of T cell receptor beta chains follows, all from one sample in a study of molecular identifiers for immune sequencing clone quantification. TCRdb fed the PCR reads into MiXCR, producing one record per CDR3 protein. Of 300,000 to 350,000 distinct CDR3 sequences listed, about a fifth are singletons. The sequenced sample consisted of naive CD8+ T cells from blood, with Jurkat cell RNA spiked in. Receptor source: a human donor in good health. Some libraries in this study had Jurkat cell RNA spiked in. Each CDR3 is given with its conserved first and last residue. A D gene is named only where the DNA matches it firmly. Only part of the rows carry a size: once, few, many, or a class if the clone is expanded.

cdr3_length	v_call	clone_size	j_call	d_call	cdr3_aa	cdr3_nt
15	TRBV2	NA	TRBJ2-1	NA	CASSEAGTNYNEQFF	TGTGCCAGCAGTGAAGCAGGGACAAACTACAATGAGCAGTTCTTC
14	TRBV9	few	TRBJ2-3	NA	CASSVVQRPDTQYF	TGTGCCAGCAGCGTAGTTCAGCGGCCAGATACGCAGTATTTT
13	TRBV4-3	many	TRBJ2-7	NA	CASSQFNGYEQYF	TGCGCCAGCAGCCAATTTAACGGTTATGAGCAGTACTTC
16	TRBV20-1	many	TRBJ2-7	NA	CSAPGVEVRNSYEQYF	TGCAGTGCCCCGGGAGTCGAGGTGCGGAACTCCTACGAGCAGTACTTC
13	TRBV5-4	many	TRBJ2-7	NA	CASSPRQGSEQYF	TGTGCCAGCAGCCCCCGCCAGGGCAGCGAGCAGTACTTC
18	TRBV29-1	many	TRBJ2-6	NA	CSAVPSGSRSSGANVLTF	TGCAGCGCCGTTCCCTCGGGCAGCCGATCCTCTGGGGCCAACGTCCTGACTTTC
14	TRBV6-1	many	TRBJ2-7	NA	CASSESQGLYEQYF	TGTGCCAGCAGTGAATCACAGGGTCTCTACGAGCAGTACTTC
14	TRBV12-3/TRBV12-4	many	TRBJ2-3	NA	CASSLRRQTDTQYF	TGTGCCAGCAGCCTCCGAAGACAGACAGATACGCAGTATTTT
15	TRBV18	few	TRBJ2-5	NA	CASSYPPGNQETQYF	TGTGCCAGCTCATATCCCCCAGGGAACCAAGAGACCCAGTACTTC
16	TRBV29-1	many	TRBJ1-2	TRBD1	CSVEEGDRGSFYGYTF	TGCAGCGTTGAAGAGGGGGACAGGGGCTCCTTTTATGGCTACACCTTC
20	TRBV4-3	many	TRBJ2-6	NA	CASSQDWGYMDSSGANVLTF	TGCGCCAGCAGCCAAGATTGGGGGTATATGGACTCAAGCGGGGCCAACGTCCTGACTTTC
13	TRBV7-9	NA	TRBJ2-7	NA	CASSLGDSCEQYF	TGTGCCAGCAGCTTAGGGGATTCCTGCGAGCAGTACTTC
15	TRBV19	NA	TRBJ2-1	NA	CASSSHSVPYNEQFF	TGTGCCAGTAGTTCCCACAGCGTACCCTACAATGAGCAGTTCTTC
15	TRBV7-6	NA	TRBJ1-1	TRBD1	CASSQQGVMNTEAFF	TGTGCCAGCAGCCAACAGGGGGTCATGAACACTGAAGCTTTCTTT
14	TRBV6-5	NA	TRBJ2-7	NA	CASSYAGGQYEQDF	TGTGCCAGCAGTTACGCCGGGGGTCAATACGAGCAGGACTTC
17	TRBV7-6	NA	TRBJ2-3	TRBD2	CASSSPQLAGGTDTQYF	TGTGCCAGCAGTTCTCCTCAGCTAGCGGGAGGCACAGATACGCAGTATTTT
15	TRBV7-3	few	TRBJ2-7	TRBD2	CASSLSSGYPYEQYF	TGTGCCAGCAGCTTATCTAGCGGATACCCCTACGAGCAGTACTTC
15	TRBV7-9	many	TRBJ2-1	NA	CASSRAANSYNEQFF	TGTGCCAGCAGCCGCGCGGCGAACAGCTACAATGAGCAGTTCTTC
16	TRBV19	many	TRBJ1-5	NA	CASSIYGGASNQPQHF	TGTGCCAGTAGTATATACGGGGGAGCTTCCAACCAGCCCCAGCATTTT
18	TRBV3-1	NA	TRBJ2-4	TRBD1	CASSQEDDRELAKNIQYF	TGTGCCAGCAGCCAAGAGGACGACAGGGAACTAGCCAAAAACATTCAGTACTTC
13	TRBV29-1	many	TRBJ2-7	NA	CSVGWAGNYEQYF	TGCAGCGTTGGCTGGGCAGGGAACTACGAGCAGTACTTC
18	TRBV29-1	many	TRBJ2-3	TRBD2	CSVDRNPLAGGTTDTQYF	TGCAGCGTCGATCGAAACCCCCTAGCGGGGGGAACCACAGATACGCAGTATTTT
15	TRBV10-3	NA	TRBJ2-5	NA	CAISEGVTLQETQYF	TGTGCCATCAGTGAGGGGGTGACTCTCCAAGAGACCCAGTACTTC
13	TRBV4-2	few	TRBJ2-1	NA	CASSQVTAVEQFF	TGTGCCAGCAGCCAAGTGACAGCAGTTGAGCAGTTCTTC
13	TRBV5-1	many	TRBJ2-5	NA	CASSEDIQETQYF	TGCGCCAGCAGCGAGGACATACAAGAGACCCAGTACTTC
17	TRBV7-8	many	TRBJ1-1	NA	CASSLAWGRGEDTEAFF	TGTGCCAGCAGCTTAGCGTGGGGCAGGGGAGAGGACACTGAAGCTTTCTTT
15	TRBV6-5	many	TRBJ2-1	NA	CASSLGQRDNNEQFF	TGTGCCAGCAGTTTAGGACAGCGAGATAACAATGAGCAGTTCTTC
15	TRBV4-3	many	TRBJ1-5	NA	CASSQDITFGQPQHF	TGCGCCAGCAGCCAAGATATCACTTTTGGTCAGCCCCAGCATTTT
18	TRBV4-3	many	TRBJ2-4	TRBD1	CASSQFLGTELAKNIQYF	TGCGCCAGCAGCCAATTTTTAGGGACAGAACTAGCCAAAAACATTCAGTACTTC
14	TRBV29-1	few	TRBJ2-1	NA	CSVVLRDSYNEQFF	TGCAGCGTTGTATTGCGGGATTCCTACAATGAGCAGTTCTTC
16	TRBV7-9	many	TRBJ1-1	TRBD1	CASSLTTGAGNTEAFF	TGTGCCAGCAGCTTAACCACAGGGGCAGGGAACACTGAAGCTTTCTTT
13	TRBV18	many	TRBJ1-5	NA	CASSPSGMEPQHF	TGTGCCAGCTCACCATCGGGGATGGAGCCCCAGCATTTT
18	TRBV19	NA	TRBJ1-5	TRBD1	CASSPRTGGFLGNQPQHF	TGTGCCAGTAGTCCCCGGACAGGGGGCTTCTTGGGCAATCAGCCCCAGCATTTT
15	TRBV6-2/TRBV6-3	many	TRBJ1-1	NA	CASSSTRQARTEAFF	TGTGCCAGCAGCTCTACTAGACAAGCTAGAACTGAAGCTTTCTTT
13	TRBV2	many	TRBJ1-5	NA	CASSEAPGQPQHF	TGTGCCAGCAGTGAAGCGCCGGGCCAGCCCCAGCATTTT
15	TRBV19	few	TRBJ2-2	TRBD1	CASSIGTGTTGELFF	TGTGCCAGTAGTATTGGGACAGGCACCACCGGGGAGCTGTTTTTT
13	TRBV27	many	TRBJ1-1	NA	CASRPLGSLEAFF	TGTGCCAGCAGACCCCTAGGGTCCCTTGAAGCTTTCTTT
13	TRBV28	NA	TRBJ2-5	NA	CASSRGFQETQYF	TGTGCCAGCAGTCGGGGGTTCCAAGAGACCCAGTACTTC
12	TRBV30	few	TRBJ1-4	TRBD1	CAWSGRDRALFF	TGTGCCTGGAGTGGCCGGGACAGGGCCCTGTTTTTT
15	TRBV4-1	NA	TRBJ2-1	NA	CASSQAWTSYNEQFF	TGCGCCAGCAGCCAAGCATGGACCTCCTACAATGAGCAGTTCTTC
15	TRBV20-1	many	TRBJ2-7	NA	CSARGAGQVSYEQYF	TGCAGTGCTAGAGGGGCGGGTCAGGTCTCCTACGAGCAGTACTTC
14	TRBV4-3	many	TRBJ2-3	NA	CASSQGGSTDTQYF	TGCGCCAGCAGCCAAGGCGGATCCACAGATACGCAGTATTTT
13	TRBV11-3	NA	TRBJ2-3	NA	CASSSRQTDTQYF	TGTGCCAGCAGCTCAAGACAGACAGATACGCAGTATTTT
14	TRBV5-4	many	TRBJ2-5	NA	CASSPQGQKETQYF	TGTGCCAGCAGCCCCCAGGGGCAGAAAGAGACCCAGTACTTC
13	TRBV27	few	TRBJ2-7	NA	CASSLSDSYEQYF	TGTGCCAGCAGTTTGTCTGACTCCTACGAGCAGTACTTC
15	TRBV7-9	many	TRBJ2-2	TRBD2	CASSGTSGVSGELFF	TGTGCCAGCAGCGGGACTAGCGGGGTCTCCGGGGAGCTGTTTTTT
15	TRBV10-3	NA	TRBJ2-7	NA	CAISESSGPFYEQYF	TGTGCCATCAGTGAGTCGTCAGGGCCCTTCTACGAGCAGTACTTC
13	TRBV6-2/TRBV6-3	many	TRBJ1-1	NA	CASTLLSWTEAFF	TGTGCCAGCACCTTACTAAGTTGGACTGAAGCTTTCTTT